This entry lists 15 T cell receptor beta chains sequenced from one sample in a study of blood T cell repertoires in COVID-19. Produced via immunoSEQ multiplex PCR; TCRdb's table is partial and in-frame only. The sample comprises roughly 150,000 clones, around 88% of which are singletons, and 28% rests with the top ten. The specimen was peripheral blood. Receptor source: a human donor in a cohort sampled during active COVID-19.

The rearrangement uses TRBV12-5 and TRBJ2-7; the match to TRBD1 covers 9 bases. The trim removed 6 bases at V and 7 bases at J, leaving 13 bases unmatched. CDR1 LGHNT and CDR2 FRNRAP come from the germline V gene. The CDR3 covers 15 residues. CDR3 protein: CASGTKQGARGEQYF. The CDR3 DNA reads as TGTGCTAGTGGGACAAAACAGGGGGCGAGGGGGGAGCAGTACTTC.

As concerns this clone: Other DNA sequences within the sample encode an identical CDR3. The chain's CDR3 is CASSLTVNTEAFF. The CDR3 DNA reads as TGTGCCAGCAGCCTGACAGTGAACACTGAAGCTTTCTTT. The chain has TRBV27 and TRBJ1-1; tentatively, D is TRBD1 (5 bases). V lost 6 bases and J 0 bases, leaving 8 bases between the germline ends. The germline gives CDR1 MNHEY, CDR2 SMNVEV (reference sequence). The CDR3 sequence is 13 residues long.

This clone was observed once. This chain connects TRBV7-2 to TRBJ2-2; 7 nucleotides line up with TRBD2. Germline V CDR1 and CDR2: SGHTA, FQGNSA. The junction had 8 bases not matched to a gene; V was cut back by 5 bases and J by 5 bases. The CDR3 loop spans 15 amino acids. CDR3 nucleotides: TGTGCCAGCAGCGCCCAAGCCGGGGGGACCGGGGAGCTGTTTTTT. The encoded protein is CASSAQAGGTGELFF.

The chain is built from TRBV7-9 and TRBJ2-5; TRBD2 aligns across 7 bases. The CDR3 length is 14 residues. J gave up 5 bases and V 5 bases, and 8 bases lay outside the gene matches. The germline V gene encodes CDR1 SEHNR and CDR2 FQNEAQ (reference sequence). Written as DNA, the CDR3 is TGTGCCAGCAGCGAAAGCGGGGCATGGGAGACCCAGTACTTC. It yields the protein CASSESGAWETQYF.

This rearrangement joins TRBV29-1 to TRBJ2-5, with 9 positions matching TRBD2. V dropped 6 bases and J dropped 5; count of bases not matched to a gene: 13. Germline loops: CDR1 SQVTM, CDR2 ANQGSEA. The CDR3 is 15 residues long. The CDR3 bases are TGCAGCGTCTGCCCGGGACTAGCCTTTAGGGAGACCCAGTACTTC. Protein: CSVCPGLAFRETQYF.

V is TRBV25-1 and J is TRBJ2-7; 8 nucleotides match TRBD1. The trim removed 6 bases at V and 0 bases at J, leaving 7 bases unmatched. Germline V gene lookup returns CDR1 MGHDK and CDR2 SYGVNS. This CDR3 has 15 amino acids. CDR3 protein: CASRGGQGGSYEQYF. Written as DNA, the CDR3 is TGTGCCAGCAGAGGCGGACAGGGAGGCTCCTACGAGCAGTACTTC.

The chain joins TRBV6-2 or TRBV6-3 to TRBJ1-6; possibly TRBD1 for D (6 bases). This CDR3 comprises 15 residues. The V end was cut by 2 bases, the J end by 7 bases, with 12 bases between. From germline, CDR1 is MNHEY and CDR2 SVGEGT. CDR3 sequence: CASSYPRDKNSPLHF. In DNA form, the CDR3 reads TGTGCCAGCAGTTACCCCCGGGACAAGAATTCACCCCTCCACTTT.

The CDR3 reads CASSLLGGETQYF. In nucleotides, the CDR3 is TGTGCCAGCAGTTTATTGGGGGGGGAGACCCAGTACTTC. The chain has TRBV27 and TRBJ2-5; 7 bases fit TRBD2. J lost 5 bases, V lost 1 base, and 1 base had no gene match. CDR1 and CDR2 (germline): MNHEY, SMNVEV (reference sequence). CDR3 length: 13 residues.

The CDR3 is CASSLREGSWTEAFF. CDR3 sequence (DNA): TGTGCCAGCAGTTTACGGGAGGGCAGTTGGACTGAAGCTTTCTTT. The rearrangement links TRBV27 to TRBJ1-1; no definite D call. CDR1 and CDR2 (germline): MNHEY, SMNVEV (reference sequence). The CDR3 covers 15 residues. V was pared by 2 bases and J by 5 bases, with 15 bases between.

This clone was picked up one time. The chain employs TRBV6-2 or TRBV6-3 and TRBJ2-1; D is perhaps TRBD1 (5 bases). CDR3 length: 15 amino acids. V lost 2 bases and J lost 2, with 10 bases in between. Germline loops: CDR1 MNHEY, CDR2 SVGEGT. The CDR3, as DNA: TGTGCCAGCAGTTACAGGTCGACAGCCTACAATGAGCAGTTCTTC. Translating it yields CASSYRSTAYNEQFF.

The gene calls are TRBV6-5 and TRBJ1-2, with 9 nucleotides matching TRBD1. With 0 bases clipped from V and 4 bases from J, the junction kept 6 bases outside the gene matches. Germline-derived CDR1 and CDR2 are MNHEY and SVGAGI. This CDR3 is built from 16 residues. CDR3 nucleotides: TGTGCCAGCAGTTACTCCGGGACAGGGAGCGGCTATGGCTACACCTTC. It translates to CASSYSGTGSGYGYTF.

The V and J genes are TRBV7-2 and TRBJ1-3; D unclear. V lost 6 bases and J 0 bases, leaving 12 bases between the germline ends. Germline V gene sequence: CDR1 SGHTA, CDR2 FQGNSA. The CDR3 length is 15 residues. CDR3 in amino acids: CASRQGLSSGNTIYF. The CDR3 nucleotides read TGTGCCAGCAGGCAAGGACTTTCCTCTGGAAACACCATATATTTT.

The V gene is TRBV2, the J gene TRBJ1-5; 8 nucleotides line up with TRBD1. Germline CDR1 and CDR2: SNHLY and FYNNEI. The CDR3 is 14 residues long. Losses at the gene ends were 3 bases for V and 7 bases for J; bases not matched to a gene: 5. The CDR3 region has the DNA TGTGCCAGCAGTGACAGGGGGCCTCGCCAGCCCCAGCATTTT. This codes for CASSDRGPRQPQHF.

This chain connects TRBV3-1 (or the pseudogene TRBV3-2) to TRBJ1-1; possible D gene TRBD1, 6 bases. The CDR3 contains 14 residues. V was trimmed by 5 bases and J by 3 bases, leaving 13 bases between them. CDR1 is LGHDT, CDR2 YNNKEL, per germline (reference sequence). The DNA for the CDR3 is TGTGCCAGCAGCGCTCGGGACATCTACACTGAAGCTTTCTTT. This codes for CASSARDIYTEAFF.

The chain joins TRBV30 to TRBJ2-7; D possibly corresponds to TRBD2 (6 bases). Germline loops: CDR1 GTSNPN, CDR2 SVGIG (reference sequence). The CDR3 runs to 12 residues. Trimming took 3 bases from V and 2 from J, leaving 8 bases between them. The CDR3 DNA is TGTGCCTGGAGCGGGAGTGCCTACGAGCAGTACTTC. Its protein is CAWSGSAYEQYF. The entire variable domain, with the rest obtained from reference TRBV30 and TRBJ2-7, is as follows: SQTIHQWPATLVQPVGSPLSLECTVEGTSNPNLYWYRQAAGRGLQLLFYSVGIGQISSEVPQNLSASRPQDRQFILSSKKLLLSDSGFYLCAWSGSAYEQYFGPGTRLTVT.